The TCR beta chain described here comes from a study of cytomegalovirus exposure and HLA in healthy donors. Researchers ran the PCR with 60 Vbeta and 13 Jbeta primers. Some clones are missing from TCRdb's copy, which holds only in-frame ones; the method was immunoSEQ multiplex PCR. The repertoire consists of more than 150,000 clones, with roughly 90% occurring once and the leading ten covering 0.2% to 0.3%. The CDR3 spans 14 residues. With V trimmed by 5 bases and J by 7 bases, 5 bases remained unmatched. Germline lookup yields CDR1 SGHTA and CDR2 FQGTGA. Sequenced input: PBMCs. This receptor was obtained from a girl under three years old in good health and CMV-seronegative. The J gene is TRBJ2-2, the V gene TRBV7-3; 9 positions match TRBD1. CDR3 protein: CASSGGQGSGELFF. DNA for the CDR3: TGTGCCAGCAGCGGGGGACAGGGCAGCGGGGAGCTGTTTTTT.